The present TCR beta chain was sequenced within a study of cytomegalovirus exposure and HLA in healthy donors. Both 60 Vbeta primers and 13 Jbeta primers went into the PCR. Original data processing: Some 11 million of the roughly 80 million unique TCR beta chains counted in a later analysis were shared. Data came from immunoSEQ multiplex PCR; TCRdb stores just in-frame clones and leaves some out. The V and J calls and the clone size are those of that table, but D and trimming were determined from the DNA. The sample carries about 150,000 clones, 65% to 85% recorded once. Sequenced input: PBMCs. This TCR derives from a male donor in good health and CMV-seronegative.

The CDR3 sequence: CASSFRPGTGVNQPQHF. CDR3 DNA: TGTGCCAGCAGTTTCCGGCCGGGGACAGGGGTGAATCAGCCCCAGCATTTT. The chain employs TRBV28 and TRBJ1-5; 10 bases are shared with TRBD1. The CDR3 loop spans 17 amino acids. Losses at the gene ends were 3 bases for V and 4 bases for J; bases not matched to a gene: 9. Germline V gene sequence: CDR1 MDHEN, CDR2 SYDVKM.